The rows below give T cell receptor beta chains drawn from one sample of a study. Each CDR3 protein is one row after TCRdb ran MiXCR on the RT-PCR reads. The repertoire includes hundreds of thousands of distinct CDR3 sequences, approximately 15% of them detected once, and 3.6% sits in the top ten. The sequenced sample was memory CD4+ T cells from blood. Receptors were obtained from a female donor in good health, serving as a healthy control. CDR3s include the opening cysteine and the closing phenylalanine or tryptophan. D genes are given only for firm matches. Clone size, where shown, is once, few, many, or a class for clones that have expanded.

CDR3aa: CASSESTWADTIYF
CDR3nt: TGTGCCAGCAGCGAATCGACCTGGGCGGACACCATATATTTT
abundance: -
d_gene: -
j_gene: TRBJ1-3
v_gene: TRBV7-2

CDR3aa: CSVIGGGLSSYEQYF
CDR3nt: TGCAGTGTTATCGGGGGCGGATTAAGCTCCTACGAGCAGTACTTC
abundance: -
d_gene: -
j_gene: TRBJ2-7
v_gene: TRBV20-1

CDR3aa: CASSYSPHRGDEQFF
CDR3nt: TGTGCCAGCAGTTACTCGCCCCATCGGGGGGATGAGCAGTTCTTC
abundance: many
d_gene: TRBD2
j_gene: TRBJ2-1
v_gene: TRBV6-5

CDR3aa: CASSYSTSGYYEQYF
CDR3nt: TGTGCCAGCAGTTACTCTACTAGCGGATACTACGAGCAGTACTTC
abundance: once
d_gene: TRBD2
j_gene: TRBJ2-7
v_gene: TRBV6-5

CDR3aa: CASSQFRTGGELFF
CDR3nt: TGTGCCAGCAGCCAATTCCGGACTGGCGGGGAGCTGTTTTTT
abundance: few
d_gene: -
j_gene: TRBJ2-2
v_gene: TRBV3-1

CDR3aa: CASSLLPDRDYGYTF
CDR3nt: TGCGCCAGCAGCTTACTACCGGACAGGGACTATGGCTACACCTTC
abundance: few
d_gene: TRBD1
j_gene: TRBJ1-2
v_gene: TRBV5-1

CDR3aa: CATSDPTSTGVEQFF
CDR3nt: TGTGCCACCAGTGACCCCACCTCGACAGGGGTAGAGCAGTTCTTC
abundance: -
d_gene: TRBD1
j_gene: TRBJ2-1
v_gene: TRBV24-1

CDR3aa: CASSLDSDWGEQYF
CDR3nt: TGTGCCAGCAGCTTGGACTCCGATTGGGGCGAGCAGTACTTC
abundance: -
d_gene: -
j_gene: TRBJ2-7
v_gene: TRBV5-4

CDR3aa: CDSRGAGNYYEQYF
CDR3nt: TGTGACAGCAGAGGAGCAGGGAACTACTACGAGCAGTACTTC
abundance: -
d_gene: -
j_gene: TRBJ2-7
v_gene: TRBV7-2

CDR3aa: CASSYSGGVGEQYF
CDR3nt: TGTGCCAGCAGTTATAGCGGGGGGGTTGGTGAGCAGTACTTC
abundance: many
d_gene: TRBD2
j_gene: TRBJ2-7
v_gene: TRBV12-3/TRBV12-4

CDR3aa: CAWSVKQGALRSYGYTF
CDR3nt: TGTGCCTGGAGTGTTAAACAGGGGGCGCTTCGGAGCTATGGCTACACCTTC
abundance: -
d_gene: TRBD1
j_gene: TRBJ1-2
v_gene: TRBV30

CDR3aa: CASKIGLAATDTQYF
CDR3nt: TGTGCCAGCAAGATCGGTCTAGCGGCCACAGATACGCAGTATTTT
abundance: -
d_gene: TRBD2
j_gene: TRBJ2-3
v_gene: TRBV5-4

CDR3aa: CASSGRDREGTEAFF
CDR3nt: TGCGCCAGCAGCGGCCGGGACAGGGAGGGCACTGAAGCTTTCTTT
abundance: many
d_gene: TRBD1
j_gene: TRBJ1-1
v_gene: TRBV5-1

CDR3aa: CASSLMELGTGSGNTIYF
CDR3nt: TGTGCCAGCAGCTTAATGGAACTCGGGACAGGGTCAGGAAACACCATATATTTT
abundance: -
d_gene: TRBD1
j_gene: TRBJ1-3
v_gene: TRBV7-2

CDR3aa: CASSQDHGGTQYF
CDR3nt: TGTGCCAGCAGCCAAGATCACGGGGGGACCCAGTACTTC
abundance: few
d_gene: -
j_gene: TRBJ2-5
v_gene: TRBV3-1

CDR3aa: CASSYGLRDTEAFF
CDR3nt: TGTGCCAGCAGTTACGGGCTCAGGGACACTGAAGCTTTCTTT
abundance: few
d_gene: -
j_gene: TRBJ1-1
v_gene: TRBV6-2/TRBV6-3

CDR3aa: CASSFDPDVTDTQYF
CDR3nt: TGTGCCAGCAGTTTCGACCCAGACGTCACAGATACGCAGTATTTT
abundance: -
d_gene: -
j_gene: TRBJ2-3
v_gene: TRBV27

CDR3aa: CAISESIIRYGYTF
CDR3nt: TGTGCCATCAGTGAGTCTATTATTAGATATGGCTACACCTTC
abundance: few
d_gene: -
j_gene: TRBJ1-2
v_gene: TRBV10-3

CDR3aa: CASSLTSTTGELFF
CDR3nt: TGTGCCAGCAGCTTGACTAGCACCACCGGGGAGCTGTTTTTT
abundance: few
d_gene: TRBD2
j_gene: TRBJ2-2
v_gene: TRBV7-2

CDR3aa: CASSLDTGGRETQYF
CDR3nt: TGTGCCAGCAGCTTGGATACAGGGGGTAGAGAGACCCAGTACTTC
abundance: -
d_gene: TRBD1
j_gene: TRBJ2-5
v_gene: TRBV5-5

CDR3aa: CASSQASGTWISPLHF
CDR3nt: TGCGCCAGCAGCCAAGCTTCCGGAACGTGGATCTCACCCCTCCACTTT
abundance: -
d_gene: -
j_gene: TRBJ1-6
v_gene: TRBV4-3

CDR3aa: CASRDVGHGYTF
CDR3nt: TGTGCCAGCAGAGACGTGGGTCATGGCTACACCTTC
abundance: many
d_gene: -
j_gene: TRBJ1-2
v_gene: TRBV12-3/TRBV12-4

CDR3aa: CASSYSNFGGRTSYEQYF
CDR3nt: TGTGCCAGCAGTTACTCGAATTTTGGCGGGAGGACCTCCTACGAGCAGTACTTC
abundance: few
d_gene: TRBD2
j_gene: TRBJ2-7
v_gene: TRBV6-2/TRBV6-3

CDR3aa: CASSQDWGPGNTIYF
CDR3nt: TGCGCCAGCAGCCAAGATTGGGGACCTGGAAACACCATATATTTT
abundance: few
d_gene: -
j_gene: TRBJ1-3
v_gene: TRBV4-1

CDR3aa: CASSLHYRGQTEAFF
CDR3nt: TGTGCCAGCAGTCTTCATTACAGGGGGCAAACTGAAGCTTTCTTT
abundance: many
d_gene: TRBD1
j_gene: TRBJ1-1
v_gene: TRBV6-5

CDR3aa: CATSTHRGGRGTDTQYF
CDR3nt: TGTGCCACCAGCACTCATAGAGGCGGGAGGGGCACGGATACGCAGTATTTT
abundance: many
d_gene: TRBD2
j_gene: TRBJ2-3
v_gene: TRBV15

CDR3aa: CASTFLQGTSGNTIYF
CDR3nt: TGTGCCAGCACCTTTTTACAGGGTACCTCTGGAAACACCATATATTTT
abundance: few
d_gene: -
j_gene: TRBJ1-3
v_gene: TRBV12-3/TRBV12-4

CDR3aa: CASSLALQGGDTQYF
CDR3nt: TGTGCCAGCAGCTTAGCATTGCAGGGAGGAGATACGCAGTATTTT
abundance: -
d_gene: -
j_gene: TRBJ2-3
v_gene: TRBV11-2

CDR3aa: CASSKTGTPSGANVLTF
CDR3nt: TGTGCCAGCAGCAAGACAGGGACACCCTCTGGGGCCAACGTCCTGACTTTC
abundance: many
d_gene: TRBD1
j_gene: TRBJ2-6
v_gene: TRBV6-5

CDR3aa: CASSQDLHEQYF
CDR3nt: TGTGCCAGCAGCCAAGATCTCCACGAGCAGTACTTC
abundance: many
d_gene: -
j_gene: TRBJ2-7
v_gene: TRBV4-2

CDR3aa: CASSPRDRGFSGELFF
CDR3nt: TGTGCCAGCAGCCCCCGGGACAGGGGGTTCTCCGGGGAGCTGTTTTTT
abundance: -
d_gene: TRBD1
j_gene: TRBJ2-2
v_gene: TRBV7-9

CDR3aa: CASSPPSTGWTDTQYF
CDR3nt: TGTGCCAGCTCACCACCGTCGACAGGATGGACAGATACGCAGTATTTT
abundance: -
d_gene: -
j_gene: TRBJ2-3
v_gene: TRBV18

CDR3aa: CAWIHTSGLYEQYF
CDR3nt: TGTGCCTGGATTCACACTAGCGGGCTCTACGAGCAGTACTTC
abundance: few
d_gene: TRBD2
j_gene: TRBJ2-7
v_gene: TRBV30

CDR3aa: CASSQDRGYANTGELFF
CDR3nt: TGCGCCAGCAGCCAAGACCGGGGGTACGCGAACACCGGGGAGCTGTTTTTT
abundance: -
d_gene: -
j_gene: TRBJ2-2
v_gene: TRBV4-3

CDR3aa: CASASDRTGDGGYGYTF
CDR3nt: TGTGCCAGCGCCTCGGACAGGACAGGGGATGGCGGCTATGGCTACACCTTC
abundance: -
d_gene: -
j_gene: TRBJ1-2
v_gene: TRBV21-1

CDR3aa: CSASMFGIGGARTEAFF
CDR3nt: TGCAGTGCTAGTATGTTCGGGATTGGGGGCGCAAGAACTGAAGCTTTCTTT
abundance: few
d_gene: -
j_gene: TRBJ1-1
v_gene: TRBV20-1

CDR3aa: CSARAGGQGGSYNSPLHF
CDR3nt: TGCAGTGCTAGAGCGGGAGGACAGGGCGGCTCCTATAATTCACCCCTCCACTTT
abundance: -
d_gene: TRBD1
j_gene: TRBJ1-6
v_gene: TRBV20-1

CDR3aa: CASSVDVGSNDEQFF
CDR3nt: TGTGCCAGCAGCGTAGATGTGGGGTCAAACGATGAGCAGTTCTTC
abundance: -
d_gene: -
j_gene: TRBJ2-1
v_gene: TRBV9

CDR3aa: CASSPSGGSYSNQPQHF
CDR3nt: TGTGCCAGCAGCCCCTCGGGGGGATCTTATAGCAATCAGCCCCAGCATTTT
abundance: -
d_gene: -
j_gene: TRBJ1-5
v_gene: TRBV2

CDR3aa: CASSLGTRRYNEQFF
CDR3nt: TGTGCCAGCAGCTTGGGGACCCGTCGCTACAATGAGCAGTTCTTC
abundance: few
d_gene: -
j_gene: TRBJ2-1
v_gene: TRBV5-4

CDR3aa: CASSFIGQPQHF
CDR3nt: TGTGCCAGCAGTTTTATTGGTCAGCCCCAGCATTTT
abundance: few
d_gene: -
j_gene: TRBJ1-5
v_gene: TRBV6-6

CDR3aa: CASSLTVDDTEAFF
CDR3nt: TGCGCCAGCAGCTTGACGGTGGACGACACTGAAGCTTTCTTT
abundance: few
d_gene: -
j_gene: TRBJ1-1
v_gene: TRBV5-1

CDR3aa: CASSEGLAGGNTGELFF
CDR3nt: TGTGCCAGCAGTGAGGGACTAGCGGGAGGGAACACCGGGGAGCTGTTTTTT
abundance: -
d_gene: TRBD2
j_gene: TRBJ2-2
v_gene: TRBV27

CDR3aa: CASTIGRGETQYF
CDR3nt: TGTGCCAGCACAATTGGCAGGGGGGAGACCCAGTACTTC
abundance: many
d_gene: TRBD1
j_gene: TRBJ2-5
v_gene: TRBV12-3/TRBV12-4

CDR3aa: CASSSSAGMAVQPQHF
CDR3nt: TGTGCCAGCAGCTCTTCTGCCGGAATGGCGGTTCAGCCCCAGCATTTT
abundance: many
d_gene: -
j_gene: TRBJ1-5
v_gene: TRBV7-2

CDR3aa: CSAKPTSGGGASTDTQYF
CDR3nt: TGCAGTGCCAAGCCTACTAGCGGGGGGGGCGCCAGCACAGATACGCAGTATTTT
abundance: -
d_gene: TRBD2
j_gene: TRBJ2-3
v_gene: TRBV20-1

CDR3aa: CASRTSISYEQYF
CDR3nt: TGTGCCAGCCGTACTAGCATCTCCTACGAGCAGTACTTC
abundance: few
d_gene: -
j_gene: TRBJ2-7
v_gene: TRBV12-3/TRBV12-4

CDR3aa: CAITDRRYGYTF
CDR3nt: TGTGCCATCACTGACAGGCGTTATGGCTACACCTTC
abundance: few
d_gene: -
j_gene: TRBJ1-2
v_gene: TRBV10-3

CDR3aa: CSAKVGTSGNNEQFF
CDR3nt: TGCAGCGCTAAGGTCGGGACTAGCGGGAACAATGAGCAGTTCTTC
abundance: -
d_gene: TRBD2
j_gene: TRBJ2-1
v_gene: TRBV20-1

CDR3aa: CSAAPGLADEQFF
CDR3nt: TGCAGTGCTGCTCCGGGACTAGCTGATGAGCAGTTCTTC
abundance: many
d_gene: TRBD2
j_gene: TRBJ2-1
v_gene: TRBV20-1

CDR3aa: CASSLGQGAHYEQYF
CDR3nt: TGTGCCAGCAGCTTGGGACAGGGGGCACACTACGAGCAGTACTTC
abundance: many
d_gene: TRBD1
j_gene: TRBJ2-7
v_gene: TRBV7-3

CDR3aa: CASSHPFGNTEAFF
CDR3nt: TGTGCCAGCAGCCACCCGTTCGGGAACACTGAAGCTTTCTTT
abundance: -
d_gene: -
j_gene: TRBJ1-1
v_gene: TRBV3-1